One and the same sample provided the 25 T cell receptor beta chains below, sequenced in a study of cytotoxic CD8 clonotypes in ibrutinib-treated CLL. Generated by immunoSEQ multiplex PCR, the TCRdb table keeps only in-frame clones and is missing some. The sample includes 110,000 to 150,000 clones, about 76% of them seen just once. This specimen was PBMCs, taken after 24 months of ibrutinib treatment. Receptors originate from a human donor with chronic lymphocytic leukemia.

The gene calls are TRBV7-9 and TRBJ2-5; D not resolved. Germline lookup yields CDR1 SEHNR and CDR2 FQNEAQ (reference sequence). Trimming removed 5 bases at V and 5 bases at J, with 9 bases between. This CDR3 is 12 amino acids long. As DNA, the CDR3 is TGTGCCAGCAGCCGAACCTCGGAGACCCAGTACTTC. Its protein product is CASSRTSETQYF.

The chain combines TRBV28 with TRBJ1-2; 9 nucleotides agree with TRBD1. Germline loops: CDR1 MDHEN, CDR2 SYDVKM. V shed 5 bases, J shed 7 bases, and the junction held 8 bases outside the gene matches. The CDR3 runs to 14 residues. The CDR3: CASSIPGQGGGYTF. As DNA, the CDR3 is TGTGCCAGCAGTATTCCGGGACAGGGTGGTGGCTACACCTTC.

The rearrangement uses TRBV19 and TRBJ1-5; no firm D call. CDR1 LNHDA and CDR2 SQIVND come from the germline V gene (reference sequence). Trimming removed 4 bases at V and 2 bases at J, with 12 bases between. The CDR3 has 15 amino acids. CDR3: CASSRGNFGNQPQHF. CDR3 nucleotides: TGTGCCAGTAGTAGGGGAAATTTCGGCAATCAGCCCCAGCATTTT.

This clone was detected once. The chain joins TRBV5-5 to TRBJ2-7; D may be TRBD2 (6 bases). V gave up 0 bases and J gave up 0 bases, with 10 bases separating them. This CDR3 is built from 15 residues. Germline loops: CDR1 SGHKS, CDR2 YYEKEE (reference sequence). CDR3 DNA sequence: TGTGCCAGCAGCTTGGGCGGGACGAACTCCTACGAGCAGTACTTC. It specifies CASSLGGTNSYEQYF.

This chain uses TRBV5-4 with TRBJ2-3, with 9 positions matching TRBD2. V shed 0 bases and J 1 base; nucleotides not matched to a gene: 9. This CDR3 contains 18 residues. CDR1 is SGHNT and CDR2 is YYREEE in the germline V gene (reference sequence). The CDR3 region is CASSLALGGRGGTDTQYF. CDR3 DNA sequence: TGTGCCAGCAGCTTGGCCCTTGGCGGGAGGGGGGGCACAGATACGCAGTATTTT. The full variable domain, in which reference TRBV5-4 and TRBJ2-3 provide the parts outside the CDR3, is ETGVTQSPTHLIKTRGQQVTLRCSSQSGHNTVSWYQQALGQGPQFIFQYYREEENGRGNFPPRFSGLQFPNYSSELNVNALELDDSALYLCASSLALGGRGGTDTQYFGPGTRLTVL.

The chain recombines TRBV5-4 with TRBJ2-2; TRBD2 aligns across 9 bases. The CDR3 has 16 amino acids. V dropped 4 bases and J dropped 3; count of bases not matched to a gene: 7. CDR1 is SGHNT, CDR2 YYREEE, per germline (reference sequence). The CDR3 sequence: CASSLGLAIDTGELFF. CDR3 nucleotides: TGTGCCAGCAGCCTGGGACTAGCAATTGACACCGGGGAGCTGTTTTTT.

CDR3 sequence (DNA): TGTGCCAGCAGCTGGACTAGCGGGGCCCAAGAGACCCAGTACTTC. Its translation: CASSWTSGAQETQYF. The chain is built from TRBV5-4 and TRBJ2-5; 12 bases line up with TRBD2. The V segment lost 3 bases and the J segment 1 base; nucleotides outside the gene matches: 1. CDR3 length: 15 residues. Germline CDR1 and CDR2: SGHNT and YYREEE (reference sequence). The full variable domain, rest sourced from reference TRBV5-4 and TRBJ2-5, is ETGVTQSPTHLIKTRGQQVTLRCSSQSGHNTVSWYQQALGQGPQFIFQYYREEENGRGNFPPRFSGLQFPNYSSELNVNALELDDSALYLCASSWTSGAQETQYFGPGTRLLVL.

The chain recombines TRBV5-4 with TRBJ2-7; D is perhaps TRBD1 or TRBD2 (7 bases each). This CDR3 contains 16 residues. Germline CDR1 SGHNT, CDR2 YYREEE (reference sequence). The germline V and J ends were trimmed by 3 bases and 3 bases, with 19 bases remaining between them. CDR3 nucleotides: TGTGCCAGCAGCTCCCCCAGGGGGGGGACCAACTACGAGCAGTACTTC. Its protein is CASSSPRGGTNYEQYF. The full variable domain, rest sourced from reference TRBV5-4 and TRBJ2-7, is ETGVTQSPTHLIKTRGQQVTLRCSSQSGHNTVSWYQQALGQGPQFIFQYYREEENGRGNFPPRFSGLQFPNYSSELNVNALELDDSALYLCASSSPRGGTNYEQYFGPGTRLTVT.

The chain links TRBV5-1 to TRBJ1-1, with D unresolved. The CDR3 is 16 amino acids. The V end was cut by 4 bases, the J end by 1 base, with 17 bases between. Germline V CDR1 and CDR2: SGHRS, YFSETQ. The CDR3 here is CASSGGSRLSNTEAFF. The CDR3 region has the DNA TGCGCCAGCAGCGGAGGGTCCCGCCTCTCGAACACTGAAGCTTTCTTT.

The rearrangement links TRBV7-8 to TRBJ2-1, with 7 nucleotides matching TRBD1. CDR3 length: 15 residues. The V and J ends lost 3 bases and 2 bases, in that order; junction bases with no gene match: 4. CDR1 and CDR2 (germline): SGHVS, FQNEAQ. As DNA, the CDR3 is TGTGCCAGCAGCTTCGACAGGGCCCCCTACAATGAGCAGTTCTTC. Protein sequence: CASSFDRAPYNEQFF.

V usage is TRBV5-8 and J usage is TRBJ2-7; D remains ambiguous. V was cut by 4 bases and J by 5 bases, with 16 bases left in between. Germline assignment: CDR1 SGHTS and CDR2 YDEGEE. The CDR3 totals 14 residues. The CDR3 region is CASSLGRSEHEQYF. The CDR3, as DNA: TGTGCCAGCAGCCTAGGCCGCTCGGAGCACGAGCAGTACTTC.

A few counts support this clone. In the same sample, other DNA sequences code for this CDR3. The genes are TRBV5-1 and TRBJ1-5; D is unresolved. V lost 0 bases, J lost 5 bases, and 6 bases lay in between. The V gene's germline CDR1 is SGHRS and CDR2 YFSETQ. CDR3 length: 13 amino acids. As DNA, the CDR3 is TGCGCCAGCAGCTTGGCGGGAGATCAGCCCCAGCATTTT. Protein: CASSLAGDQPQHF.

The chain employs TRBV6-1 and TRBJ2-2; D is uncertain. Germline V gives CDR1 MNHNS, CDR2 SASEGT. There are 15 residues in the CDR3. The V end was cut by 7 bases, the J end by 0 bases, with 12 bases between. DNA for the CDR3: TGTGCCAGCAACCCACCCGCCACGAACACCGGGGAGCTGTTTTTT. Protein: CASNPPATNTGELFF.

The chain's CDR3 is CASTREGMSGEQYF. The CDR3 DNA reads TGTGCCAGCACTCGGGAGGGAATGTCGGGAGAGCAGTACTTC. This sequence joins TRBV6-5 and TRBJ2-7; 8 bases map to TRBD2. The trim removed 7 bases at V and 7 bases at J, leaving 12 bases unmatched. Germline V gives CDR1 MNHEY, CDR2 SVGAGI. The CDR3 is 14 residues long.

CDR3 residues: CASGLEPLGEQFF. DNA for the CDR3: TGTGCTAGTGGTTTGGAGCCGTTGGGTGAGCAGTTCTTC. The rearrangement uses TRBV12-5 and TRBJ2-1, with D unresolved. This CDR3 is 13 amino acids long. Trimming pared 1 base from V and 9 bases from J, leaving 10 bases between. From germline, CDR1 is LGHNT and CDR2 FRNRAP.

This sequence joins TRBV6-1 and TRBJ1-1; possibly TRBD1 for D (5 bases). The CDR3 is 11 residues long. V lost 3 bases and J lost 11, with 10 bases in between. The V gene's germline CDR1 is MNHNS and CDR2 SASEGT. Here the CDR3 reads CASSEGGNAFF. The DNA of the CDR3 is TGTGCCAGCAGTGAGGGGGGGAATGCTTTCTTT.

J is TRBJ1-5 and V is TRBV5-1; 7 positions agree with TRBD1. The CDR3 has 15 residues. Germline lookup yields CDR1 SGHRS and CDR2 YFSETQ. The V gene end was trimmed by 4 bases and the J gene end by 0 bases; junction bases not matched to a gene: 4. CDR3 in DNA: TGCGCCAGCAGCGCCACAGGGGATAGCAATCAGCCCCAGCATTTT. This translates into CASSATGDSNQPQHF.

This sequence joins TRBV10-3 and TRBJ2-2; D remains ambiguous. This CDR3 has 11 amino acids. Germline CDR1 reads ENHRY; CDR2 reads SYGVKD. The ends were cut back, 4 bases at V and 6 bases at J, with 3 bases in the middle. The CDR3 DNA sequence: TGTGCCATCAGTGGTTCCGGGGAGCTGTTTTTT. This encodes CAISGSGELFF.

The V call is TRBV28, the J call TRBJ1-3; the D is unclear. Germline V gene lookup returns CDR1 MDHEN and CDR2 SYDVKM. The V end lost 6 bases, the J end lost 4 bases, and 7 bases lay between the germline ends. The CDR3 sequence is 12 residues long. CDR3 DNA: TGTGCCAGCAGCCGGCAGGGAAACACCATATATTTT. Residues: CASSRQGNTIYF.

V and J are TRBV19 and TRBJ2-5; perhaps D is TRBD1 or TRBD2 (5 bases each). Germline CDR1 reads LNHDA; CDR2 reads SQIVND (reference sequence). The CDR3 is made up of 14 amino acids. Trimming shortened V by 5 bases and J by 5 bases, and 15 bases separated the two germline ends. The CDR3 coding sequence is TGTGCCAGTAGTGCAACCGGGACCGGCGAGACCCAGTACTTC. Translation: CASSATGTGETQYF. Full variable domain (outside the CDR3, taken from reference TRBV19 and TRBJ2-5): DGGITQSPKYLFRKEGQNVTLSCEQNLNHDAMYWYRQDPGQGLRLIYYSQIVNDFQKGDIAEGYSVSREKKESFPLTVTSAQKNPTAFYLCASSATGTGETQYFGPGTRLLVL.

The table lists this clone with many counts. The same CDR3 can be traced to other DNA sequences in this sample. The rearrangement links TRBV29-1 to TRBJ2-3; D is perhaps TRBD1 (5 bases). The CDR3 spans 11 residues. V was cut by 4 bases and J by 6 bases, with 8 bases left in between. Germline V CDR1 and CDR2: SQVTM, ANQGSEA. As DNA, the CDR3 is TGCAGCGTTGCTGGGGCTGATACGCAGTATTTT. The encoded protein is CSVAGADTQYF.

The CDR3 DNA sequence: TGCAGCGTTGATACCGGGACAGCCGATGAAAAACTGTTTTTT. It specifies CSVDTGTADEKLFF. The rearrangement joins TRBV29-1 to TRBJ1-4, with 7 bases lining up with TRBD1. J lost 6 bases, V lost 3 bases, and 7 bases had no gene match. Germline CDR1 reads SQVTM; CDR2 reads ANQGSEA. The CDR3 spans 14 residues.

A few counts support this clone. This chain uses TRBV19 with TRBJ2-3, with 13 bases lining up with TRBD2. Germline V gene sequence: CDR1 LNHDA, CDR2 SQIVND (reference sequence). With V trimmed by 4 bases and J by 6 bases, 16 bases remained unmatched. CDR3 size: 19 residues. As DNA, the CDR3 is TGTGCCAGTAGTAAAACACTAGCGGGAGGGCTTACGATGTTGGATACGCAGTATTTT. Translating gives CASSKTLAGGLTMLDTQYF. Supplemented by reference TRBV19 and TRBJ2-3, the full variable domain reads DGGITQSPKYLFRKEGQNVTLSCEQNLNHDAMYWYRQDPGQGLRLIYYSQIVNDFQKGDIAEGYSVSREKKESFPLTVTSAQKNPTAFYLCASSKTLAGGLTMLDTQYFGPGTRLTVL.

This chain connects TRBV10-3 to TRBJ2-3, with a tentative D call TRBD2 (6 bases). There are 14 residues in the CDR3. Germline CDR1 and CDR2: ENHRY and SYGVKD. Trimming removed 3 bases from V and 1 base from J, with 8 bases in between. The DNA of the CDR3 is TGTGCCATCAGTGACGGGGGAGGCACAGATACGCAGTATTTT. This translates into CAISDGGGTDTQYF.

The rearrangement joins TRBV10-3 to TRBJ2-3; no definite D call. Looked up from germline, CDR1 is ENHRY and CDR2 is SYGVKD. The V gene lost 3 bases and the J gene lost 2 bases, with 9 bases spanning the gap. The CDR3 spans 14 residues. The CDR3 bases are TGTGCCATCAGTGAAAGGGAATCCACAGATACGCAGTATTTT. It specifies CAISERESTDTQYF.